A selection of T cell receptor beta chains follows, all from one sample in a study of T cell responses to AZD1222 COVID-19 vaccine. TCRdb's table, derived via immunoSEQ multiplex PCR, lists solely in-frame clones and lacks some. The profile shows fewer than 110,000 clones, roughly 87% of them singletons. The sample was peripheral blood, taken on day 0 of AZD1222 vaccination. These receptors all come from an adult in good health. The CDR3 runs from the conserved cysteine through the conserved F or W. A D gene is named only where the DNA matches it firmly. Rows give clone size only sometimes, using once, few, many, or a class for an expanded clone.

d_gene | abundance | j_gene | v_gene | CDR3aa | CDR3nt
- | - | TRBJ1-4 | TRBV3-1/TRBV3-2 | CASSQDLLGAQLFF | TGTGCCAGCAGCCAAGATTTGTTGGGGGCCCAACTGTTTTTT
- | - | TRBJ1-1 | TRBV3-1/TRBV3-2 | CASSQARNTEAFF | TGTGCCAGCAGCCAAGCGCGGAACACTGAAGCTTTCTTT
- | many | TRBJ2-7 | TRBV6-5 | CASSYSASEQYF | TGTGCCAGCAGTTACTCGGCCTCCGAGCAGTACTTC
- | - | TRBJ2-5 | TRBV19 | CASSSRETQYF | TGTGCCAGTAGTAGCCGGGAGACCCAGTACTTC
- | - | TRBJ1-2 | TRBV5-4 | CASSLDGNYGYTF | TGTGCCAGCAGCCTGGACGGGAACTATGGCTACACCTTC
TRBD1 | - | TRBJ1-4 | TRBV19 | CASLGQANEKLFF | TGTGCCAGCCTGGGACAGGCGAATGAAAAACTGTTTTTT
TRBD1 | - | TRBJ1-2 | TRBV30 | CAWSVKGAHGYTF | TGTGCCTGGAGTGTAAAGGGGGCGCATGGCTACACCTTC
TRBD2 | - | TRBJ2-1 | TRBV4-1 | CASSQDWGLAGEYNEQFF | TGCGCCAGCAGCCAAGACTGGGGGCTAGCGGGAGAGTACAATGAGCAGTTCTTC
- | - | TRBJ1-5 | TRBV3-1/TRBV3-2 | CASSGSYSNQPQHF | TGTGCCAGCTCAGGCAGCTATAGCAATCAGCCCCAGCATTTT
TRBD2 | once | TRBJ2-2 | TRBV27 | CASKQAGGTGELFF | TGTGCCAGCAAGCAAGCGGGAGGGACCGGGGAGCTGTTTTTT
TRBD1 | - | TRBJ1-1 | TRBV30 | CACAPGGVTEAFF | TGTGCCTGCGCGCCAGGGGGGGTCACTGAAGCTTTCTTT
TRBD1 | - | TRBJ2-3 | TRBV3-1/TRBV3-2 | CASSHRGGDTQYF | TGTGCCAGCAGTCACAGGGGCGGCGATACGCAGTATTTT
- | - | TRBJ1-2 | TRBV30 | CAWSVSGLGVNGYTF | TGTGCCTGGAGTGTATCCGGTCTGGGGGTTAATGGCTACACCTTC
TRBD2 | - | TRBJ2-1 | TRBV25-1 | CASSAASGVSSYNEQFF | TGTGCCAGCAGTGCGGCTAGCGGAGTCAGCTCCTACAATGAGCAGTTCTTC
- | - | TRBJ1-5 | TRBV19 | CATRRVGGNQPQHF | TGTGCCACCAGGAGAGTGGGGGGCAATCAGCCCCAGCATTTT
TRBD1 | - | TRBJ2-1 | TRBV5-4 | CASSLGTGGYNEQFF | TGTGCCAGCAGCTTAGGGACAGGGGGCTACAATGAGCAGTTCTTC
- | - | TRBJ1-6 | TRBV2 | CASEKAYNSPLHF | TGTGCCAGCGAAAAGGCCTATAATTCACCCCTCCACTTT
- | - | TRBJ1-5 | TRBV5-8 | CASSAGQPQHF | TGTGCCAGCAGCGCGGGACAGCCCCAGCATTTT
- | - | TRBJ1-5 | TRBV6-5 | CASSPPGSVQPQHF | TGTGCCAGCAGCCCGCCGGGGTCGGTCCAGCCCCAGCATTTT
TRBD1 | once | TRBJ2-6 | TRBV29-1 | CSAITHRGPWANVLTF | TGCAGCGCGATAACCCACAGGGGGCCGTGGGCCAACGTCCTGACTTTC
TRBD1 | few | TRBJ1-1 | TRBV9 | CASSLGQGGTEAFF | TGTGCCAGCAGCCTAGGACAGGGGGGAACTGAAGCTTTCTTT
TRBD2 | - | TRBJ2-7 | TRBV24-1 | CATSATSGRGDYEQYF | TGTGCCACCAGTGCGACTAGCGGGAGGGGCGACTACGAGCAGTACTTC
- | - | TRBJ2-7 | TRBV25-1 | CASSGQGSRYEQYF | TGTGCCAGCAGCGGCCAGGGATCCCGCTACGAGCAGTACTTC
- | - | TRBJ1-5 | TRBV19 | CASSYRPAGNSNQPQHF | TGTGCCAGTAGTTATAGACCGGCGGGGAATAGCAATCAGCCCCAGCATTTT
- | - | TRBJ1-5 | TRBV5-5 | CASSPGQGGNQPQHF | TGTGCCAGCAGCCCGGGCCAAGGGGGCAATCAGCCCCAGCATTTT
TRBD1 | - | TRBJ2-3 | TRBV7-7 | CASSPYFSGQGKGNTQYF | TGTGCCAGCAGCCCCTATTTCTCCGGACAGGGGAAGGGGAATACGCAGTATTTT
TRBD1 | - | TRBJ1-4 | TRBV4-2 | CASSQVRGQGTGEKLFF | TGTGCCAGCAGCCAAGTAAGGGGACAGGGGACTGGGGAAAAACTGTTTTTT
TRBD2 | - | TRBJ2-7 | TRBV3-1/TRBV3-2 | CASSPTAGLREQYF | TGTGCCAGCAGCCCCACAGCGGGACTGAGGGAGCAGTACTTC
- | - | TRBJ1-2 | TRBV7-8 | CASSSTFRKPEYTF | TGTGCCAGCAGCTCGACCTTCAGAAAGCCAGAATACACCTTC
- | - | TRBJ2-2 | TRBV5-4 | CASSAYSPNTGELFF | TGTGCCAGCAGCGCCTATAGCCCTAACACCGGGGAGCTGTTTTTT
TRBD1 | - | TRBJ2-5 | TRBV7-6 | CASSLQGDGKETQYF | TGTGCCAGCAGCTTACAGGGGGATGGGAAAGAGACCCAGTACTTC
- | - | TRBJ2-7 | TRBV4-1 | CASSQVEQASFYEQYF | TGCGCCAGCAGCCAAGTCGAGCAGGCTTCATTCTACGAGCAGTACTTC
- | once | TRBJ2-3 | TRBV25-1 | CASSDPLSTDTQYF | TGTGCCAGCAGTGACCCCCTCAGCACAGATACGCAGTATTTT
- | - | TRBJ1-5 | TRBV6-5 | CASSDLLRTGGPQHF | TGTGCCAGCAGCGACCTACTAAGAACGGGTGGACCCCAGCATTTT
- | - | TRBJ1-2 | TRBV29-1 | CSVQGTPHGLGYTF | TGCAGCGTTCAGGGTACCCCACATGGTCTTGGCTACACCTTC
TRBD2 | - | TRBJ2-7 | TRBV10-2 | CASSALLTSLSSYEQYF | TGCGCCAGCAGCGCCCTCCTGACTAGCCTGAGCTCCTACGAGCAGTACTTC
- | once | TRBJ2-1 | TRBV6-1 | CASSGAETQSYNEQFF | TGTGCCAGCAGTGGGGCCGAGACTCAATCCTACAATGAGCAGTTCTTC
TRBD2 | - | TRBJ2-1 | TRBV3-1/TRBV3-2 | CASSQGFGTSDEQFF | TGTGCCAGCAGCCAGGGCTTTGGGACTAGCGATGAGCAGTTCTTC
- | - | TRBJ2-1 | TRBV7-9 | CASSLEPGADNEQFF | TGTGCCAGCAGCTTAGAACCGGGGGCTGACAATGAGCAGTTCTTC
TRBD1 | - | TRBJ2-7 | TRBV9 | CASSVGQGPWSGSYEQYF | TGTGCCAGCAGTGTCGGACAGGGGCCTTGGAGCGGCTCCTACGAGCAGTACTTC
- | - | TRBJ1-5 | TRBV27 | CASSLTPNQPQHF | TGTGCCAGCAGTTTAACACCCAATCAGCCCCAGCATTTT
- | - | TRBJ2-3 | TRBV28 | CASPPGGMFTDTQYF | TGTGCCAGCCCTCCAGGCGGGATGTTCACAGATACGCAGTATTTT
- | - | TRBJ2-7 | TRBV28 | CASSLLTGQREQYF | TGTGCCAGCAGTCTCCTGACAGGACAGAGGGAGCAGTACTTC
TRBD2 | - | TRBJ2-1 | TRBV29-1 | CSVSVGGDNEQFF | TGCAGCGTTTCCGTGGGAGGGGACAATGAGCAGTTCTTC
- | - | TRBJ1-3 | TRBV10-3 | CAISESIENTIYF | TGTGCCATCAGTGAGTCGATCGAAAACACCATATATTTT
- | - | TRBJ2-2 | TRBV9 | CASSVDGTNTGELFF | TGTGCCAGCAGCGTAGACGGGACCAACACCGGGGAGCTGTTTTTT
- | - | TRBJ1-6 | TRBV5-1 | CASSLDGGVSPLHF | TGCGCCAGCAGCTTGGATGGAGGGGTTTCACCCCTCCACTTT
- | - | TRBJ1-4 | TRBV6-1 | CASSEGVGVGEKLFF | TGTGCCAGCAGTGAAGGGGTAGGGGTCGGTGAAAAACTGTTTTTT
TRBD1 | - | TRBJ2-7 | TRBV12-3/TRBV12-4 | CASKAGGDEQYF | TGTGCCAGCAAGGCAGGGGGCGACGAGCAGTACTTC
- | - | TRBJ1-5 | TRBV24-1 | CATSGTGQPQHF | TGTGCCACCAGTGGTACAGGGCAGCCCCAGCATTTT
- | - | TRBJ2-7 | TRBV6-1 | CASSEVRGGEQYF | TGTGCCAGCAGTGAAGTCAGGGGAGGTGAGCAGTACTTC
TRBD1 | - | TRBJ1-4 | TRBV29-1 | CSVGQGEKLFF | TGCAGCGTTGGACAGGGTGAAAAACTGTTTTTT
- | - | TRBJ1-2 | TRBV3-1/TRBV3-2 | CASSTQSTGYTF | TGTGCCAGCAGCACACAATCAACGGGCTACACCTTC